Presented here are 31 T cell receptor beta chains from one specimen sequenced in a study of response to subunit inactivated influenza vaccine. TCRdb ran MiXCR on the RT-PCR reads and lists one entry per CDR3 protein. This sample carries hundreds of thousands of distinct CDR3 sequences, 10% to 12% of them seen once, and the ten largest clones take around 10%. These same data were also listed under a study on T cells expressing NK-cell markers. Per that paper: With UMIs, 5'RACE template switching was used to make TCR beta cDNA.

The sequences come from PBMCs from blood, collected on the day of vaccination. The source is a man aged 50 to 60 who received an inactivated influenza vaccine.

The V call is TRBV7-8, the J call TRBJ2-7; D unresolved. Trimming left V 2 bases short and J 3 bases short, with 8 bases between. The length of the CDR3 is 13 residues. Germline V CDR1 and CDR2: SGHVS, FQNEAQ. CDR3 protein: CASSLSSDYEQYF. The CDR3 coding sequence is TGTGCCAGCAGCTTAAGCTCAGACTACGAGCAGTACTTC.

In nucleotides, the CDR3 is TGTGCCAGCAGCTTAACTTCCGACACCGGGGAGCTGTTTTTT. Translating it yields CASSLTSDTGELFF. The J gene is TRBJ2-2, the V gene TRBV7-3, with D hard to call. From germline, CDR1 is SGHTA and CDR2 FQGTGA. Deletions cut 0 bases from V and 3 bases from J, with 5 bases between. This CDR3 region has 14 residues.

This clonotype was detected only a few times. CDR3 region: CASSQTGVGQFF. The CDR3 nucleotides are TGTGCCAGCAGCCAGACGGGGGTGGGGCAGTTCTTC. The chain has TRBV7-2 and TRBJ2-1, with a possible D match to TRBD2 (6 bases). V lost 5 bases to trimming and J lost 12 bases, with 14 bases between them. Germline CDR1 and CDR2: SGHTA and FQGNSA. The CDR3 contains 12 residues.

The rearrangement uses TRBV9 and TRBJ2-1; tentative D call: TRBD2 (6 bases). This CDR3 region has 16 residues. Germline CDR1 and CDR2: SGDLS and YYNGEE. V was pared by 4 bases and J by 3 bases, with 17 bases between. Here the CDR3 DNA reads TGTGCCAGCAGCTACTCGGGACTCAACGGCTACAATGAGCAGTTCTTC. It codes for CASSYSGLNGYNEQFF.

J is TRBJ2-3 and V is TRBV28, with a possible D match to TRBD1 (5 bases). The germline V and J ends were trimmed by 4 bases and 5 bases, with 10 bases remaining between them. The length of the CDR3 is 13 residues. Germline loops: CDR1 MDHEN, CDR2 SYDVKM. This chain's CDR3 is CASSSAQGDTQYF. DNA of the CDR3: TGTGCCAGCAGTTCGGCTCAGGGAGATACGCAGTATTTT.

This clonotype was seen repeatedly, ten times or more. DNA of the CDR3: TGTGCCAGCAGCTTTGCTACCAACACAGATACGCAGTATTTT. Amino acids: CASSFATNTDTQYF. The chain joins TRBV7-9 to TRBJ2-3, with D unresolved. Between the trimmed V and J ends, which lost 3 bases and 2 bases, there was a span of 9 bases. Germline lookup yields CDR1 SEHNR and CDR2 FQNEAQ (reference sequence). CDR3 length: 14 amino acids. Full variable domain (outside the CDR3, taken from reference TRBV7-9 and TRBJ2-3): DTGVSQNPRHKITKRGQNVTFRCDPISEHNRLYWYRQTLGQGPEFLTYFQNEAQLEKSRLLSDRFSAERPKGSFSTLEIQRTEQGDSAMYLCASSFATNTDTQYFGPGTRLTVL.

The rearrangement uses TRBV2 and TRBJ2-1; D is undetermined. The CDR3 loop spans 12 amino acids. Trimming removed 3 bases at V and 4 bases at J, with 4 bases between. Germline-derived CDR1 and CDR2 are SNHLY and FYNNEI. The DNA of the CDR3 is TGTGCCAGCAGTGATCTGTACAATGAGCAGTTCTTC. Translation gives CASSDLYNEQFF.

Many counts were recorded for this clonotype. The chain joins TRBV7-9 to TRBJ2-3; 10 bases align to TRBD1. This CDR3 is built from 16 residues. Germline CDR1 SEHNR, CDR2 FQNEAQ (reference sequence). V lost 6 bases and J lost 4; bases outside the gene matches: 10. The CDR3, as DNA: TGTGCCAGCAGTTTTACGCCGGGACAGGGGTCAGATACGCAGTATTTT. Residues: CASSFTPGQGSDTQYF. Supplemented by reference TRBV7-9 and TRBJ2-3, the full variable domain reads DTGVSQNPRHKITKRGQNVTFRCDPISEHNRLYWYRQTLGQGPEFLTYFQNEAQLEKSRLLSDRFSAERPKGSFSTLEIQRTEQGDSAMYLCASSFTPGQGSDTQYFGPGTRLTVL.

The chain joins TRBV5-1 to TRBJ2-5; the D gene is possibly TRBD1 (7 bases). The CDR3 length is 16 residues. The germline V and J ends were trimmed by 5 bases and 4 bases, with 21 bases remaining between them. Germline V lookup: CDR1 SGHRS, CDR2 YFSETQ. For the CDR3, the DNA is TGCGCCAGCAGTTTACCCGCGGGACAGAAAGGAGAGACCCAGTACTTC. It yields the protein CASSLPAGQKGETQYF.

This clonotype appeared a few times. The chain recombines TRBV12-3 or TRBV12-4 with TRBJ2-5; no clear D. The CDR3 is made up of 15 amino acids. Trimming removed 0 bases from V and 9 bases from J, with 17 bases in between. The CDR3 here is CASSLADSVNRPQYF. As DNA, the CDR3 is TGTGCCAGCAGTTTAGCGGATTCCGTAAACAGACCCCAGTACTTC.

V gene TRBV5-5 combines with J gene TRBJ2-4; D remains unclear. From germline, CDR1 is SGHKS and CDR2 YYEKEE (reference sequence). Trimming stripped 0 bases from V and 6 bases from J, with 16 bases between. The CDR3 has 16 amino acids. CDR3 region: CASSLDPSGSTNIQYF. The CDR3 nucleotides read TGTGCCAGCAGCTTGGACCCTTCGGGTTCGACAAACATTCAGTACTTC.

This rearrangement joins TRBV5-1 to TRBJ2-1; 10 nucleotides agree with TRBD2. CDR3 length: 15 amino acids. The germline CDR1 and CDR2 sequences are SGHRS and YFSETQ. The V segment lost 0 bases and the J segment 7 bases; nucleotides outside the gene matches: 4. The CDR3 loop reads CASSLERGGRNEQFF. In nucleotides, the CDR3 is TGCGCCAGCAGCTTGGAGCGGGGGGGACGGAATGAGCAGTTCTTC.

The V call is TRBV7-2, the J call TRBJ2-1; perhaps D is TRBD1 or TRBD2 (5 bases each). CDR3 length: 15 amino acids. V dropped 1 base and J dropped 6 bases, with 13 bases sitting between them. Germline CDR1 and CDR2: SGHTA and FQGNSA. The CDR3: CASSLGTNAGNEQFF. The CDR3 region has the DNA TGTGCCAGCAGCTTAGGGACAAACGCGGGCAATGAGCAGTTCTTC.

Details on this clonotype: A read error is the likely source, as a far larger clone sits one nucleotide away. The chain combines TRBV7-2 with TRBJ2-1; TRBD2 agrees at 13 bases. CDR3 length equals 15 residues. The junction had 3 bases not matched to a gene; V was cut back by 6 bases and J by 4 bases. Germline V gene data show CDR1 as SGHTA and CDR2 as FQGNSA. The DNA for the CDR3 is TGTGCCAGCAGGCCGGGACTAGCGGGGTACAATGAGCAGTTCTTC. Amino acids: CASRPGLAGYNEQFF.

This chain links TRBV12-3 or TRBV12-4 with TRBJ2-1, with D unresolved. The CDR3 is 12 amino acids. V dropped 3 bases and J dropped 8 bases, with 8 bases sitting between them. CDR3 bases: TGTGCCAGCAGTTTCGGTGGCGATGAGCAGTTCTTC. This gives the protein CASSFGGDEQFF.

In this sample, this clonotype turned up a few times. J is TRBJ2-1 and V is TRBV5-5; tentatively, D is TRBD2 (6 bases). There are 13 residues in the CDR3. Germline V gene sequence: CDR1 SGHKS, CDR2 YYEKEE (reference sequence). The V end lost 6 bases, the J end lost 8 bases, and 15 bases lay between the germline ends. CDR3 amino acids: CASIPTGRYEQFF. The CDR3 region has the DNA TGTGCCAGCATCCCAACCGGGAGATATGAGCAGTTCTTC.

The chain uses TRBV7-2 and TRBJ1-6; no reliable D call. V was cut by 0 bases and J by 13 bases, with 10 bases left in between. Germline V gene lookup returns CDR1 SGHTA and CDR2 FQGNSA. CDR3 length: 13 residues. The CDR3 region has the DNA TGTGCCAGCAGCTTAGCCGGGTTCGGCCCCCTCCACTTT. Amino acid sequence: CASSLAGFGPLHF.

A few counts support this clonotype. This chain joins TRBV7-9 and TRBJ2-5; D may correspond to TRBD1 or TRBD2 (5 bases each). CDR1 is SEHNR and CDR2 is FQNEAQ in the germline V gene (reference sequence). V shed 1 base and J shed 3 bases, with 12 bases lying between them. The CDR3 runs 15 residues. CDR3 DNA sequence: TGTGCCAGCAGCTTAGGTCGGGGCGTAGAAGAGACCCAGTACTTC. As protein: CASSLGRGVEETQYF. Based on the CDR3 plus reference TRBV7-9 and TRBJ2-5, the full variable domain is DTGVSQNPRHKITKRGQNVTFRCDPISEHNRLYWYRQTLGQGPEFLTYFQNEAQLEKSRLLSDRFSAERPKGSFSTLEIQRTEQGDSAMYLCASSLGRGVEETQYFGPGTRLLVL.

In its sample, this clonotype was seen a few times. The CDR3, as DNA: TGTGCCATAACCCCCGTATCGAACACCGGGGAGCTGTTTTTT. It codes for CAITPVSNTGELFF. The chain has TRBV10-3 and TRBJ2-2; no definite D call. The germline gives CDR1 ENHRY, CDR2 SYGVKD. V lost 9 bases, J lost 0 bases, and 11 bases lay in between. The length of the CDR3 is 14 residues.

V is TRBV28 and J is TRBJ2-4; 7 bases are a match to TRBD2. The CDR3 extends over 17 amino acids. The trim removed 1 base at V and 1 base at J, leaving 7 bases unmatched. The germline CDR1 and CDR2 sequences are MDHEN and SYDVKM. The CDR3 coding sequence is TGTGCCAGCAGTTTATTGGGGGGGGATAACGCCAAAAACATTCAGTACTTC. This sequence encodes CASSLLGGDNAKNIQYF. Drawing the rest from reference TRBV28 and TRBJ2-4, the complete variable domain is DVKVTQSSRYLVKRTGEKVFLECVQDMDHENMFWYRQDPGLGLRLIYFSYDVKMKEKGDIPEGYSVSREKKERFSLILESASTNQTSMYLCASSLLGGDNAKNIQYFGAGTRLSVL.

The V and J genes are TRBV20-1 and TRBJ1-5; D may be TRBD1 (6 bases). Trimming took 6 bases from V and 1 from J, leaving 10 bases between them. The germline CDR1 and CDR2 sequences are DFQATT and SNEGSKA (reference sequence). This CDR3 contains 13 residues. The CDR3 nucleotides are TGCAGTGCCTACAGGGACAGCAATCAGCCCCAGCATTTT. As protein: CSAYRDSNQPQHF.

In its sample, this clonotype was seen a few times. The chain joins TRBV18 to TRBJ2-3; no reliable D call. Trimming cost V 9 bases and J 2 bases, with 15 bases left between them. CDR3 length equals 14 residues. Looked up from germline, CDR1 is KGHSH and CDR2 is LQKENI. The CDR3 here is CARHALDPTDTQYF. The DNA of the CDR3 is TGTGCCAGGCACGCCTTGGATCCCACAGATACGCAGTATTTT.

This clonotype has just a few counts. The chain has TRBV7-9 and TRBJ2-1, with 11 nucleotides matching TRBD2. There are 15 residues in the CDR3. Germline V gives CDR1 SEHNR, CDR2 FQNEAQ (reference sequence). V lost 5 bases to trimming and J lost 9 bases; unmatched junction nucleotides: 9. CDR3 coding DNA: TGTGCCAGCAGCCATACTAGCGGGGGTCGTCTTGAGCAGTTCTTC. Protein: CASSHTSGGRLEQFF.

The chain uses TRBV7-6 and TRBJ2-1; TRBD2 matches at 10 bases. The CDR3 totals 16 residues. CDR1 and CDR2 from the germline V gene are SGHVS and FNYEAQ. V trimming: 2 bases; J trimming: 7 bases; junction bases outside the gene matches: 8. Here the CDR3 reads CASSLPSSGSGNEQFF. In nucleotides, the CDR3 is TGTGCCAGCAGCTTACCTTCTAGCGGGAGTGGGAATGAGCAGTTCTTC.

This chain connects TRBV6-6 to TRBJ2-2; maybe TRBD2 (5 bases). The V end lost 6 bases, the J end lost 6 bases, and 11 bases lay between the germline ends. The CDR3 loop spans 13 amino acids. CDR1 and CDR2 from the germline V gene are MNHNY and SVGAGI (reference sequence). CDR3 sequence reads: CASRRTRAGELFF. The CDR3 DNA reads as TGTGCCAGCAGACGTACTAGGGCCGGGGAGCTGTTTTTT.

The CDR3 DNA is TGCGCCAGCTTATCGACAGAGACGAACACTGAAGCTTTCTTT. Its protein is CASLSTETNTEAFF. V gene TRBV5-1 combines with J gene TRBJ1-1; D is possibly TRBD1 (5 bases). V shed 7 bases and J shed 1 base, with 14 bases lying between them. CDR1 and CDR2 from the germline V gene are SGHRS and YFSETQ. The CDR3 is 14 residues long.

The rearrangement uses TRBV28 and TRBJ2-1; D remains ambiguous. Trimming left V 7 bases short and J 6 bases short, with 7 bases between. This CDR3 comprises 11 residues. Per the germline V gene, CDR1 is MDHEN and CDR2 is SYDVKM. The CDR3 region has the DNA TGTGCCAGCATTCGACTCAATGAGCAGTTCTTC. Translated, it gives CASIRLNEQFF.

The table lists this clonotype with a few counts. The rearrangement uses TRBV5-1 and TRBJ2-3; TRBD2 matches at 12 bases. The V and J ends lost 0 bases and 4 bases, in that order; junction bases with no gene match: 9. This CDR3 comprises 18 residues. Germline V gene sequence: CDR1 SGHRS, CDR2 YFSETQ. CDR3 DNA: TGCGCCAGCAGCTTGGAGACTAGCGGGGGTTATGTGGCAGATACGCAGTATTTT. Its translation is CASSLETSGGYVADTQYF.

The rearrangement joins TRBV7-9 to TRBJ2-7; D uncertain. Per germline, CDR1 SEHNR and CDR2 FQNEAQ (reference sequence). There are 13 residues in the CDR3. V dropped 1 base and J dropped 7 bases, with 11 bases sitting between them. The DNA for the CDR3 is TGTGCCAGCAGCTTAGTGTCAGCTCGGGAGCAGTACTTC. As protein: CASSLVSAREQYF.

The chain uses TRBV30 and TRBJ2-2, with 14 bases aligning to TRBD2. Germline V gives CDR1 GTSNPN, CDR2 SVGIG (reference sequence). V was clipped by 3 bases and J by 2 bases; unmatched bases: 11. This CDR3 has 19 amino acids. This CDR3 is CAWSPYLGLAGDNTGELFF. In DNA form, the CDR3 reads TGTGCCTGGAGCCCCTACCTGGGACTAGCGGGGGATAACACCGGGGAGCTGTTTTTT.

This clonotype was seen more than once but under ten times. The chain recombines TRBV9 with TRBJ2-5, with 9 positions matching TRBD1. The CDR3 is 15 residues long. The germline V gene has CDR1 SGDLS and CDR2 YYNGEE. The V gene end was trimmed by 3 bases and the J gene end by 4 bases; junction bases not matched to a gene: 7. DNA of the CDR3: TGTGCCAGCAGCGCTAACAGGGGGCCCTCAGAGACCCAGTACTTC. Amino acid sequence: CASSANRGPSETQYF.